What follows is one TCR beta chain and its context. This entry comes from a study of blood T cell repertoires in COVID-19. Overall study: The United States, Italy and Spain supplied acute and convalescent COVID-19 samples. Sources were T cells, B-cell-depleted T cells, or PBMCs; the material itself was cDNA or gDNA.

In the original processing: How many nucleated cells were present was estimated from reference gene primer amplification. Libraries were prepared by immunoSEQ multiplex PCR; TCRdb keeps only in-frame clonotypes and omits some of them. The V and J calls and clone size were taken over from that table, and D and trimming were inferred from the DNA. The data show approximately 100,000 clones, with approximately 90% seen just once and about 20% held by the top ten. With 4 bases clipped from V and 7 bases from J, the junction kept 4 bases outside the gene matches. The CDR3 runs to 13 residues. The source of this sequence is a human donor with acute or convalescent COVID-19. The donor label of this sample is uncertain. Sequenced input: peripheral blood. This chain joins TRBV12-3 or TRBV12-4 and TRBJ2-4, with TRBD2 matching 7 bases. The CDR3 DNA follows: TGTGCCAGCAGTTCAGGGACTAATAACATTCAGTACTTC. It codes for CASSSGTNNIQYF.